A selection of T cell receptor beta chains follows, all from one sample in a study of sequential checkpoint blockade in melanoma. TCRdb's copy holds only in-frame clones and misses some; the assay was immunoSEQ multiplex PCR. The sample contains approximately 11,000 clones, about 50% of which appear only once. Material: CD8+ T cells sorted from blood (inferred from file names), obtained from a patient given nivolumab and ipilimumab in sequence. Receptor source: a human donor with melanoma. Each CDR3 is given without its conserved first and last residue. The order of the fields is V gene, J gene, CDR3 protein.

v_call: TRBV28; j_call: TRBJ2-5; cdr3_aa: ASHRDPALPQY
v_call: TRBV27; j_call: TRBJ2-7; cdr3_aa: ASTAGPSYEQY
v_call: TRBV7-8; j_call: TRBJ2-5; cdr3_aa: ASSLARASIGSWQETQY
v_call: TRBV5-1; j_call: TRBJ2-1; cdr3_aa: ASSFRQGDNEQF
v_call: TRBV19; j_call: TRBJ2-3; cdr3_aa: ASSLPNTDTQY
v_call: TRBV7-9; j_call: TRBJ2-3; cdr3_aa: ASSLASPDTQY
v_call: TRBV5-4; j_call: TRBJ1-2; cdr3_aa: ASSQDRSGHGYT
v_call: TRBV29-1; j_call: TRBJ2-1; cdr3_aa: SVEEDRGQGSNEQF
v_call: TRBV13; j_call: TRBJ2-7; cdr3_aa: ASSQRGTGEDEQY
v_call: TRBV5-6; j_call: TRBJ2-5; cdr3_aa: ASSLAEVIETQY
v_call: TRBV4-3; j_call: TRBJ2-3; cdr3_aa: ASSLTLAGSPGTQY
v_call: TRBV27; j_call: TRBJ2-7; cdr3_aa: ASSWSFGVDEQY
v_call: TRBV19; j_call: TRBJ1-1; cdr3_aa: ASSVTGGWTEAF
v_call: TRBV23-1; j_call: TRBJ2-7; cdr3_aa: ASSQLGQAEDEQY
v_call: TRBV27; j_call: TRBJ2-5; cdr3_aa: ASSPGVGTVGETQY
v_call: TRBV29-1; j_call: TRBJ1-2; cdr3_aa: SVPAADGYT